This T cell receptor beta chain was sequenced during a study of blood T cell repertoires in COVID-19. Study information: The origin of the acute and convalescent COVID-19 samples was the United States, Italy and Spain.

Only in-frame clones appear in the TCRdb table, and some are missing; sequencing was by immunoSEQ multiplex PCR. The table shows 300,000 to 400,000 clones, with 87% occurring only once. CDR1 is KGHSH and CDR2 is LQKENI in the germline V gene. After removal of 3 bases from V and 2 bases from J, the junction contained 6 bases not matched to a gene. There are 16 residues in the CDR3. The J gene is TRBJ1-3, the V gene TRBV18; TRBD1 aligns across 8 bases. The source of this sequence is a man between 45 and 60 years old with active or convalescent COVID-19. Sequencing was carried out using peripheral blood. The CDR3: CASSPSETGAGNTIYF. As DNA, the CDR3 is TGTGCCAGCTCACCCAGCGAGACAGGGGCTGGAAACACCATATATTTT.